This TCR beta chain originates from a study of radiotherapy plus CTLA-4 blockade in lung cancer (dated by TCRdb to the late 2010s). With regard to the full study: Among enrolled patients, roughly 20% had an objective response and about 30% reached disease control.

The investigation overall reported the following: The strongest predictors of response, as reported, were early dynamic changes in blood T cell clones along with a rise in serum interferon-beta after radiation. After treatment with radiotherapy and ipilimumab, TCR clones that came from tumors expanded in the peripheral blood.

A note on this clone: Its specific antigen is unknown. No base-level quality is on record; no much larger clone is a single base apart.

Focal radiation therapy combined with CTLA-4 blockade (ipilimumab) was tested in patients with chemo-refractory metastatic non-small-cell lung cancer. V sheds 6 bases and J sheds 6 bases, leaving 8 bases between their ends. CDR1 is given as SEHNR and CDR2 as FQNEAQ, both from the germline V gene (reference sequence). Its CDR3 holds 12 amino acids, cysteine through phenylalanine. The DNA shown is the 36-base CDR3, in frame from base 1. Library method: the immunoSEQ multiplex PCR assay. TCRdb re-hosts the immuneACCESS table, in-frame sequences only. Its copies lack some clones; in the studies checked, an unresolved V gene accounts for under half of them, and the cause for the rest is not known. Here the sample has more than 40,000 clones; roughly four fifths occur a single time. The ten largest account for roughly 4% of the sample.

This clonotype originated in a human donor with non-small cell lung cancer who had a complete response to radiotherapy plus ipilimumab. The source was peripheral blood, collected from a patient treated with radiotherapy plus ipilimumab. The chain was built from TRBV7-9 and TRBJ2-2; no D gene call is confident. The CDR3 protein sequence reads: CASSTPSGELFF. In nucleotides, the sequence is TGTGCCAGCAGTACTCCCTCCGGGGAGCTGTTTTTT.